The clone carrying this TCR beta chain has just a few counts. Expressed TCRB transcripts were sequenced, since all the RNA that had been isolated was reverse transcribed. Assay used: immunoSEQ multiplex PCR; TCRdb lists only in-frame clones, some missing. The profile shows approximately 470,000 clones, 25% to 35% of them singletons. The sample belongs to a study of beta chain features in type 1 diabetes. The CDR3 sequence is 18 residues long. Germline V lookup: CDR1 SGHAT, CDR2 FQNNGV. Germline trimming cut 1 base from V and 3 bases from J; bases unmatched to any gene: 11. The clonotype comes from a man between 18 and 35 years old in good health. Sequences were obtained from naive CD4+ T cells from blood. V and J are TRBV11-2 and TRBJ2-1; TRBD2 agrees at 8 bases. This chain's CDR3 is CASSLAKLAAGYYNEQFF. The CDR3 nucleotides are TGTGCCAGCAGCTTAGCGAAACTAGCGGCGGGATACTACAATGAGCAGTTCTTC. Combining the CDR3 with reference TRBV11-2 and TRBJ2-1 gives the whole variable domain EAGVAQSPRYKIIEKRQSVAFWCNPISGHATLYWYQQILGQGPKLLIQFQNNGVVDDSQLPKDRFSAERLKGVDSTLKIQPAKLEDSAVYLCASSLAKLAAGYYNEQFFGPGTRLTVL.